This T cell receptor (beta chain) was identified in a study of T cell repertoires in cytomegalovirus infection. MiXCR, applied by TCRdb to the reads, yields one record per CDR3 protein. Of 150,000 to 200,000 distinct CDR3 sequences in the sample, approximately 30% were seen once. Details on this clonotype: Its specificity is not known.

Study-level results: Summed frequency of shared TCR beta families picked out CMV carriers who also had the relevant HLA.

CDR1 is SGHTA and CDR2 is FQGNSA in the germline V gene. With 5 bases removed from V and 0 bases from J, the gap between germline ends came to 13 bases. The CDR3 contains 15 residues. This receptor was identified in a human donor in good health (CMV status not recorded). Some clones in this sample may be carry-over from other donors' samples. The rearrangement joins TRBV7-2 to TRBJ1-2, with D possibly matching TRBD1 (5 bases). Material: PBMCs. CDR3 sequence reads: CASSIGGGSNYGYTF. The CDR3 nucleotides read TGTGCCAGCAGCATCGGGGGTGGGTCTAACTATGGCTACACCTTC.